This T cell receptor (beta chain) came from a study of PD-L1 blockade in urothelial cancer. Study details: Enrolled patients had been treated previously with 0 to 3 chemotherapy regimens. A median blood sample held approximately 140,000 T cells and about 89,000 unique TCRs. At 6 weeks and at 3 weeks (second dose) after treatment start, blood was analyzed.

CDR3 length: 21 amino acids. Germline V gives CDR1 SGDLS, CDR2 YYNGEE. Trimming cost V 0 bases and J 7 bases; bases outside gene matches: 21. Spike-ins of synthetic TCR analog templates went into each PCR. Using immunoSEQ multiplex PCR, the repertoire was profiled, and TCRdb retains in-frame clones only, with some absent. The sample consists of more than 75,000 clones, approximately 90% of them appearing once. This rearrangement joins TRBV9 to TRBJ2-5; 13 bases match TRBD2. The receptor comes from a man aged 55-75 years with urothelial cancer. The sequenced sample was PBMCs, obtained around atezolizumab (anti-PD-L1) treatment. The CDR3, as DNA: TGTGCCAGCAGCGTAGGCTCTATACGGGTGGGGACTAGCGGGGACCTGGCGACCCAGTACTTC. This sequence encodes CASSVGSIRVGTSGDLATQYF.